The rows below give T cell receptor beta chains drawn from one sample of a study of T-cell reconstitution after alpha-beta-depleted transplantation in children. One entry per CDR3 protein, called by TCRdb with MiXCR from the PCR reads. The sample holds almost 400,000 distinct CDR3 sequences, about a fifth seen once. The starting material was PBMCs from the stem cell graft donor, obtained from the stem cell graft. The origin of the receptors is a human donor who donated a stem cell graft to a child with acute myeloid leukemia. Each CDR3 is given with its conserved first and last residue. The D gene is left open where the match is weak. Size is stated for part of the rows, as once, few or many counts, or as a class when the clone is expanded.

cdr3_nt	cdr3_aa	j_call	v_call	clone_size	d_call
TGCAGCGGGGCCGAGGGCAGCATGAACACTGAAGCTTTCTTT	CSGAEGSMNTEAFF	TRBJ1-1	TRBV29-1	.	.
TGTGCCAGCAGTTCGCTGGGCGGACGCGGGGGAGCTTTCTTT	CASSSLGGRGGAFF	TRBJ1-1	TRBV12-3/TRBV12-4	.	.
TGTGCCAGCAGTCGGGGTACAGGGGGCGGCGAAAAACTGTTTTTT	CASSRGTGGGEKLFF	TRBJ1-4	TRBV27	few	TRBD1
TGCAGCGTTGCCCCCGTGAGCACCGGGGAGCTGTTTTTT	CSVAPVSTGELFF	TRBJ2-2	TRBV29-1	.	.
TGTGCCAGCACCATCCTCCTTCGAAATGAAGCTTTCTTT	CASTILLRNEAFF	TRBJ1-1	TRBV5-6	many	.
TGTGCCAGCAGTTACGGACACAGGGGCTACAATGAGCAGTTCTTC	CASSYGHRGYNEQFF	TRBJ2-1	TRBV6-5	many	TRBD1
TGTGCCAGCAGTGAATATAGTAGTGGCATTACGTACTTC	CASSEYSSGITYF	TRBJ2-4	TRBV25-1	.	.
TGTGCCAGCAGCGAAGGCCGGACTAGCGGGACGAGCGGGGAGCTGTTTTTT	CASSEGRTSGTSGELFF	TRBJ2-2	TRBV7-3	.	TRBD2
TGTGCCAGCAGCTCACCCTACGCAGATACGCAGTATTTT	CASSSPYADTQYF	TRBJ2-3	TRBV7-6	.	.
TGCAGCGTTGATAAGGGCAGGGGGCAGGGGACCGGGGAGCTGTTTTTT	CSVDKGRGQGTGELFF	TRBJ2-2	TRBV29-1	few	TRBD1
TGCGCCAGCAGCTTGGTGGGCGAGGCCCGGGAGCTGTTTTTT	CASSLVGEARELFF	TRBJ2-2	TRBV5-1	.	.
TGTGCCAGCAGTTACCGCCCAACAGGGGCGTCCTACGAGCAGTACTTC	CASSYRPTGASYEQYF	TRBJ2-7	TRBV6-5	few	TRBD1
TGTGCCAGCAGCCCTTTTAGCCCCCCTGGGGGCGAGCAGTACTTC	CASSPFSPPGGEQYF	TRBJ2-7	TRBV7-2	.	.
TGCGCCAGCCTGGACAGAGTCTATGGCTACACCTTC	CASLDRVYGYTF	TRBJ1-2	TRBV4-1	.	.
TGCAGCGTACTAGCGGGAGGATCGGCCGGGGAGCTGTTTTTT	CSVLAGGSAGELFF	TRBJ2-2	TRBV29-1	few	TRBD2
TGTGCCAGCAGCGTAGGGGGAGTTGTGGGCTACGAGCAGTACTTC	CASSVGGVVGYEQYF	TRBJ2-7	TRBV9	.	.
TGTGCCAGCAGTCTAGAGGGGTTAGAAAATGGCTACACCTTC	CASSLEGLENGYTF	TRBJ1-2	TRBV12-3/TRBV12-4	few	.
TGTGCCAGCAGCGTAACAGGGCCGCCGGCGACCTTC	CASSVTGPPATF	TRBJ1-2	TRBV9	.	.
TGTGCCAGTAACAAACAGGGCACCGGGGAGCTGTTTTTT	CASNKQGTGELFF	TRBJ2-2	TRBV2	few	.
TGTGCCAGCAGCGTAGGGGGACTAGCGGGATCGATCGGGGAGCTGTTTTTT	CASSVGGLAGSIGELFF	TRBJ2-2	TRBV9	.	TRBD2
TGTGCCAGCAGTTACAACAGCAATCAGCCCCAGCATTTT	CASSYNSNQPQHF	TRBJ1-5	TRBV6-2/TRBV6-3	.	.
TGTGCCAGCATCGAGGGCACAGGCACAGATACGCAGTATTTT	CASIEGTGTDTQYF	TRBJ2-3	TRBV25-1	.	.
TGTGCCAGCAGCAAAGGCGTTGGGCAGTACTTC	CASSKGVGQYF	TRBJ2-7	TRBV21-1	.	.
TGCAGTGCTAGAGACTGGATCGTATCAGGGGCTAGGTACGAGCAGTACTTC	CSARDWIVSGARYEQYF	TRBJ2-7	TRBV20-1	.	.
TGTGCCAGCAGTCTGGGGTCTAGCGGGCATGAGCAGTTCTTC	CASSLGSSGHEQFF	TRBJ2-1	TRBV12-3/TRBV12-4	many	TRBD2
TGCAGCGTTGGTCAGGGGAGCGGCTACACCTTC	CSVGQGSGYTF	TRBJ1-2	TRBV29-1	.	.
TGCAGTGCTAGAGTTCTTAGTGGATACGAGCAGTACTTC	CSARVLSGYEQYF	TRBJ2-7	TRBV20-1	many	.
TGTGCCAGCAGTTTAGGCCTTAGCGGCCCTGTCTTC	CASSLGLSGPVF	TRBJ2-7	TRBV28	few	.
TGCAGTGCTAGGGGGAGGGCCGTTAGCAATGAGCAGTTCTTC	CSARGRAVSNEQFF	TRBJ2-1	TRBV20-1	many	TRBD2
TGTGCCACCAGCAGAGCCCGGGAACCTTACAATGAGCAGTTCTTC	CATSRAREPYNEQFF	TRBJ2-1	TRBV15	.	.
TGTGCCAGCAGCCAAGGCCAGGGGAAGGGGAACACAGATACGCAGTATTTT	CASSQGQGKGNTDTQYF	TRBJ2-3	TRBV7-2	.	.
TGTGCCAGCAGTTCACCCTTAGGGGGTCGGGATGAGCAGTTCTTC	CASSSPLGGRDEQFF	TRBJ2-1	TRBV12-3/TRBV12-4	few	.
TGTGCCACCAGTAACCGGGCTAGCGGCCAATCCAATGAGCAGTTCTTC	CATSNRASGQSNEQFF	TRBJ2-1	TRBV24-1	few	TRBD2
TGTGCCAGCAGTGACGGACTAGCGGGCCGCACAGATACGCAGTATTTT	CASSDGLAGRTDTQYF	TRBJ2-3	TRBV2	.	TRBD2
TGCGCCAGCAGCCAACAAAACCCCCCGGTGAGACTAGCGGGAGTCCCCGAGCAGTTCTTC	CASSQQNPPVRLAGVPEQFF	TRBJ2-1	TRBV4-3	few	TRBD2
TGTGCCAGCAGTGAAAAGCGGGGACGGGGCACAGATACGCAGTATTTT	CASSEKRGRGTDTQYF	TRBJ2-3	TRBV28	.	TRBD2
TGTGCCAGCAGTTTCGGGGCTTCCACTGAAGCTTTCTTT	CASSFGASTEAFF	TRBJ1-1	TRBV12-3/TRBV12-4	.	.
TGCAGTGCTAGCCCGGGAGGGGTAAATGAGCAGTTCTTC	CSASPGGVNEQFF	TRBJ2-1	TRBV20-1	.	TRBD2
TGTGCCAGCAGCTTAGGGGCGCTAGCGAATGTCGACGAGCAGTACTTC	CASSLGALANVDEQYF	TRBJ2-7	TRBV7-2	.	.
TGTGCCAGCAGCTTAGACGGGGCCCTCAACACAGATACGCAGTATTTT	CASSLDGALNTDTQYF	TRBJ2-3	TRBV7-2	.	.